The next 20 T cell receptor beta chains were all read from a single sample in a study of ipilimumab plus nivolumab after autologous stem cell transplantation. The method was immunoSEQ multiplex PCR; TCRdb's version includes in-frame clones alone and lacks a portion of them. Altogether tens of thousands of clones are present, 75% to 85% being singletons, with the ten largest covering 2.2%. The sequenced sample was PBMCs, obtained in a trial of ipilimumab plus nivolumab as post-transplant consolidation. The receptors originated from a male donor with diffuse large B-cell lymphoma.

The chain combines TRBV2 with TRBJ1-3; no definite D call. Between the trimmed V and J ends, which lost 7 bases and 4 bases, there was a span of 11 bases. The CDR3 consists of 13 residues. Germline-derived CDR1 and CDR2 are SNHLY and FYNNEI. Written as DNA, the CDR3 is TGTGCCAGCACAGAGAGGCGGGGAAACACCATATATTTT. The encoded protein is CASTERRGNTIYF.

As concerns this clone: A much more abundant neighbour one base away suggests this may be a read error. In the same sample, other DNA sequences code for this CDR3. The chain recombines TRBV6-5 with TRBJ1-2; D gene uncertain. Trimming removed 5 bases at V and 4 bases at J, with 5 bases between. CDR3 length equals 11 residues. In germline, CDR1 is MNHEY, CDR2 SVGAGI. Here the CDR3 reads CASSEAYGYTF. Written as DNA, the CDR3 is TGTGCCAGCAGTGAGGCCTATGGCTACACCTTC.

V usage is TRBV6-5 and J usage is TRBJ2-1; a weak D match, TRBD2 (7 bases). V was trimmed by 4 bases and J by 4 bases, leaving 14 bases between them. This CDR3 has 15 residues. Germline CDR1 and CDR2: MNHEY and SVGAGI. The CDR3 protein is CASSLGGGTYNEQFF. Written as DNA, the CDR3 is TGTGCCAGCAGTTTAGGGGGAGGGACGTACAATGAGCAGTTCTTC.

The genes are TRBV5-1 and TRBJ2-3; D may be TRBD2 (8 bases). The CDR3 has 13 residues. Trimming pared 7 bases from V and 5 bases from J, leaving 14 bases between. Germline values: CDR1 SGHRS, CDR2 YFSETQ. CDR3 region: CASWRGDRDTQYF. CDR3 nucleotide sequence: TGCGCCAGCTGGCGGGGGGACAGAGATACGCAGTATTTT.

The chain couples TRBV11-2 to TRBJ2-6; the D is unclear. This CDR3 comprises 16 residues. Germline values: CDR1 SGHAT, CDR2 FQNNGV. Between the trimmed V and J ends, which lost 4 bases and 4 bases, there was a span of 14 bases. CDR3 protein: CASSSLRRRGANVLTF. CDR3 bases: TGTGCCAGCAGCTCCCTACGGCGTCGGGGGGCCAACGTCCTGACTTTC.

In this sample, this clone turned up a few times. The chain links TRBV6-1 to TRBJ1-4; TRBD1 matches 8 bases. Germline CDR1 is MNHNS and CDR2 is SASEGT. The CDR3 is 14 residues long. With V trimmed by 4 bases and J by 3 bases, 1 base remained unmatched. The CDR3 bases are TGTGCCAGCAGTGCACAGGGGGCTAATGAAAAACTGTTTTTT. Its translation is CASSAQGANEKLFF.

In DNA form, the CDR3 reads TGCAGTGCTAGTCCAGCGAACGAGCAGTACTTC. Protein product: CSASPANEQYF. The rearrangement links TRBV20-1 to TRBJ2-7; D remains ambiguous. Trimming cost V 3 bases and J 5 bases, with 8 bases left between them. There are 11 residues in the CDR3. Germline V lookup: CDR1 DFQATT, CDR2 SNEGSKA (reference sequence).

This clone was detected only once. This sequence joins TRBV18 and TRBJ1-1; D is ambiguous. The CDR3 has 15 amino acids. Germline V CDR1 and CDR2: KGHSH, LQKENI. V gave up 0 bases and J gave up 2 bases, with 10 bases separating them. The CDR3 coding sequence is TGTGCCAGCTCACCACCGGGGAGTCACAACACTGAAGCTTTCTTT. It translates to CASSPPGSHNTEAFF.

V gene TRBV5-4 combines with J gene TRBJ1-4, with 7 bases identical to TRBD1. Germline trimming cut 1 base from V and 6 bases from J; bases unmatched to any gene: 6. Per germline, CDR1 SGHNT and CDR2 YYREEE (reference sequence). The CDR3 is made up of 15 amino acids. CDR3 sequence reads: CASSLKQGGDEKLFF. CDR3 nucleotides: TGTGCCAGCAGCTTGAAGCAGGGGGGAGATGAAAAACTGTTTTTT.

The chain joins TRBV18 to TRBJ2-1, with 8 bases aligning to TRBD2. V gave up 2 bases and J gave up 5 bases; unmatched junction bases: 14. Germline-derived CDR1 and CDR2 are KGHSH and LQKENI. The CDR3 covers 18 residues. This chain's CDR3 is CASSPVSMSAGGNNEQFF. In nucleotides, the CDR3 is TGTGCCAGCTCACCAGTTTCTATGTCGGCGGGGGGAAACAATGAGCAGTTCTTC.

V and J are TRBV6-1 and TRBJ2-1, with 7 bases fitting TRBD2. Trimming cost V 2 bases and J 3 bases; bases outside gene matches: 4. Germline V lookup: CDR1 MNHNS, CDR2 SASEGT. The length of the CDR3 is 15 residues. Written as DNA, the CDR3 is TGTGCCAGCAGTGAATGGGGGGGTGGCTACAATGAGCAGTTCTTC. Amino acids: CASSEWGGGYNEQFF.

The chain employs TRBV6-6 and TRBJ2-3, with unresolved D. V was cut by 2 bases and J by 0 bases, with 6 bases left in between. Germline V gene sequence: CDR1 MNHNY, CDR2 SVGAGI (reference sequence). The CDR3 runs 14 residues. The CDR3 sequence is CASSYGSSTDTQYF. CDR3 nucleotides: TGTGCCAGCAGTTACGGGTCTAGCACAGATACGCAGTATTTT.

This rearrangement joins TRBV7-8 to TRBJ2-5; 12 nucleotides align to TRBD2. The J segment lost 0 bases and the V segment lost 1 base, leaving 6 bases of the junction unmatched. Germline-derived CDR1 and CDR2 are SGHVS and FQNEAQ. The CDR3 is 18 residues long. CDR3 sequence (DNA): TGTGCCAGCAGCTTAGTGCTAGCGGGGGGGCTTTACCAAGAGACCCAGTACTTC. This gives the protein CASSLVLAGGLYQETQYF.

This clone was observed a single time. The CDR3 DNA reads TGTGCCAGCAGTGAGCACGCCATGTGGACACGAATCACAGATACGCAGTATTTT. This translates into CASSEHAMWTRITDTQYF. This chain connects TRBV6-1 to TRBJ2-3, with D possibly being TRBD1 (5 bases). V lost 3 bases, J lost 2 bases, and 21 bases lay in between. There are 18 residues in the CDR3. Germline V lookup: CDR1 MNHNS, CDR2 SASEGT.

The chain carries TRBV4-2 and TRBJ2-5; 12 nucleotides align to TRBD2. V lost 1 base, J lost 4 bases, and 7 bases stayed unmatched. The CDR3 covers 17 residues. Germline CDR1 is LGHNA and CDR2 is YNFKEQ. CDR3 DNA sequence: TGTGCCAGCAGCCAAGCACTGCTAGCGGGGGGGGTAGAGACCCAGTACTTC. Translated: CASSQALLAGGVETQYF.

This chain joins TRBV6-5 and TRBJ2-2, with D possibly TRBD1 on 6 matching bases. The germline V gene has CDR1 MNHEY and CDR2 SVGAGI. V lost 4 bases and J 4 bases, leaving 10 bases between the germline ends. CDR3 length equals 14 residues. This CDR3 reads CASSLQGGTGELFF. CDR3 coding DNA: TGTGCCAGCAGTTTACAGGGTGGCACCGGGGAGCTGTTTTTT.

This sequence joins TRBV14 and TRBJ2-5; D may be TRBD2 (5 bases). V was shortened by 2 bases and J by 5 bases, with 15 bases between the two germline ends. The CDR3 consists of 15 residues. Germline V gene data show CDR1 as SGHDN and CDR2 as FVKESK. CDR3 DNA sequence: TGTGCCAGCAGCCAACAAGGACCTCGCGGGGAGACCCAGTACTTC. Amino acids: CASSQQGPRGETQYF. Complete variable domain (other parts from reference TRBV14 and TRBJ2-5): EAGVTQFPSHSVIEKGQTVTLRCDPISGHDNLYWYRRVMGKEIKFLLHFVKESKQDESGMPNNRFLAERTGGTYSTLKVQPAELEDSGVYFCASSQQGPRGETQYFGPGTRLLVL.

J is TRBJ1-3 and V is TRBV10-2, with 7 bases aligning to TRBD1. V was clipped by 8 bases and J by 8 bases; unmatched bases: 6. The CDR3 length is 12 residues. Germline V lookup: CDR1 WSHSY, CDR2 SAAADI. CDR3 sequence: CASQGVEDTIYF. In DNA form, the CDR3 reads TGCGCCAGCCAGGGGGTTGAAGACACCATATATTTT.

The chain links TRBV2 to TRBJ2-3; the match to TRBD2 covers 9 bases. The germline V gene has CDR1 SNHLY and CDR2 FYNNEI. V was pared by 7 bases and J by 0 bases, with 2 bases of the junction left unmatched. CDR3 length: 14 residues. The CDR3 loop reads CASKLAGSTDTQYF. CDR3 coding DNA: TGTGCCAGCAAACTAGCGGGTAGCACAGATACGCAGTATTTT.

V gene TRBV27 combines with J gene TRBJ2-7, with 8 bases matching TRBD2. The J segment lost 1 base and the V segment lost 8 bases, leaving 4 bases of the junction unmatched. The CDR3 is made up of 13 amino acids. The germline V gene encodes CDR1 MNHEY and CDR2 SMNVEV (reference sequence). The DNA for the CDR3 is TGTGCCAGCCGACTAGCGAGTTCCTACGAGCAGTACTTC. Translation gives CASRLASSYEQYF.